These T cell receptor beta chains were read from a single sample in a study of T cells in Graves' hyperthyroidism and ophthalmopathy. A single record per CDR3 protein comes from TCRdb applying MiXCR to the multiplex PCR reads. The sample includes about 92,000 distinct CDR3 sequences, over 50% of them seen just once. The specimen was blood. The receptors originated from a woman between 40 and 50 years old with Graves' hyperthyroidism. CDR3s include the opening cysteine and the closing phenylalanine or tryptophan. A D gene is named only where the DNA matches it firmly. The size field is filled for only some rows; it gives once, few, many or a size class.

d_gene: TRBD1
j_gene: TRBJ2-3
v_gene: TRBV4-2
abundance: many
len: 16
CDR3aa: CASSQAGQGTTDTQYF
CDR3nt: TGTGCCAGCAGCCAAGCAGGACAGGGGACCACAGATACGCAGTATTTT

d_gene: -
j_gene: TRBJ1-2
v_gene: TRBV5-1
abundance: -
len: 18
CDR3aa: CASSLGLAGQAGADGYTF
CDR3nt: TGCGCCAGCAGCTTGGGGCTGGCAGGCCAGGCTGGCGCGGATGGCTACACCTTC

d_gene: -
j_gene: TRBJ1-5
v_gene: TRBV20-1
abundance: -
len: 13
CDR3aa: CSARKIGDQPQHF
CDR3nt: TGCAGTGCGCGAAAAATAGGGGATCAGCCCCAGCATTTT

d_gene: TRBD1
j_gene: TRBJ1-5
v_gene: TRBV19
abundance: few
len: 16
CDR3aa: CASSTSRTGEDQPQHF
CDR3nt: TGTGCCAGTAGTACTTCTCGGACAGGGGAGGACCAGCCCCAGCATTTT

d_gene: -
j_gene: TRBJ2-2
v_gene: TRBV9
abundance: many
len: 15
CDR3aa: CASSVASSIKGELFF
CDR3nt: TGTGCCAGCAGCGTAGCCTCTAGCATTAAGGGGGAGCTGTTTTTT

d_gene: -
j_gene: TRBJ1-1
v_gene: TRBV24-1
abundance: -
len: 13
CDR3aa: CATSAQGDTEAFF
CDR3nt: TGTGCCACCAGTGCCCAGGGCGACACTGAAGCTTTCTTT

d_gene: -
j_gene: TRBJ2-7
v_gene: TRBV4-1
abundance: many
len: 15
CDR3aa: CASSQEGVVSYEQYF
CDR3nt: TGCGCCAGCAGCCAAGAAGGAGTAGTATCCTACGAGCAGTACTTC

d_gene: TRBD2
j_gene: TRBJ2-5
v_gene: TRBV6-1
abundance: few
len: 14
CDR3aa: CASSLSGSRETQYF
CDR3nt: TGTGCCAGCAGTCTTAGCGGGAGCAGGGAGACCCAGTACTTC

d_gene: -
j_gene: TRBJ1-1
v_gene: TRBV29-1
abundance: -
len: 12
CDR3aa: CSSSQLNTEAFF
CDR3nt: TGCAGCAGTTCCCAGCTGAACACTGAAGCTTTCTTT

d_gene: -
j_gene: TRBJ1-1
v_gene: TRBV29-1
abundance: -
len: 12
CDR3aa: CSLGWGNTEAFF
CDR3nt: TGCAGCTTGGGTTGGGGGAACACTGAAGCTTTCTTT

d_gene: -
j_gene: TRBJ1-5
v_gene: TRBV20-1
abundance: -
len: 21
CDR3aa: CSTRDLKATGTMGDGGQPQHF
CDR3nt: TGCAGTACTAGAGATCTCAAAGCGACCGGGACAATGGGGGATGGTGGTCAGCCCCAGCATTTT

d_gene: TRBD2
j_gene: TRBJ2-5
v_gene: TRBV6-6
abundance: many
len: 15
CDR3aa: CASSEVGDYRETQYF
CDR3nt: TGTGCCAGCAGTGAAGTGGGGGACTACCGGGAGACCCAGTACTTC

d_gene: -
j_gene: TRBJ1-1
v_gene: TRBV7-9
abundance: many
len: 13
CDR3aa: CASSTGLNTEAFF
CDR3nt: TGTGCCAGCAGCACAGGCCTGAACACTGAAGCTTTCTTT

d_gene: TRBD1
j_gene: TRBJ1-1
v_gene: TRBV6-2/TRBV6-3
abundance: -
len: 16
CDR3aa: CASSNGQGGLNTEAFF
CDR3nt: TGTGCCAGCAGTAACGGACAGGGGGGTCTGAACACTGAAGCTTTCTTT

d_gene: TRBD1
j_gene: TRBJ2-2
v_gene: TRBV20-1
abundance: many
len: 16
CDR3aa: CSARARGRSNTGELFF
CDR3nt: TGCAGTGCGAGGGCCAGGGGGCGCTCGAACACCGGGGAGCTGTTTTTT

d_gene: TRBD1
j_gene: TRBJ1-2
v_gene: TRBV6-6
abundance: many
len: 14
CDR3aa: CASSRGQGIEGYTF
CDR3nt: TGTGCCAGCAGCCGTGGACAGGGGATAGAGGGCTACACCTTC

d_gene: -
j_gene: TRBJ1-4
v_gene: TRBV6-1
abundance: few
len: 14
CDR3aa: CASTEARQVEKLFF
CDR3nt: TGTGCCAGCACAGAAGCTAGACAGGTCGAAAAACTGTTTTTT

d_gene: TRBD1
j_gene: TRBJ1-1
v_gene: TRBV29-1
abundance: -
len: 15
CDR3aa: CSVGQGDRTGTEAFF
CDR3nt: TGCAGCGTTGGACAGGGGGACAGAACAGGGACTGAAGCTTTCTTT

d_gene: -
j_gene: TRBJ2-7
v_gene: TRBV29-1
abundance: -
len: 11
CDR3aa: CSLGGKDEQYF
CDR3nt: TGCAGCTTGGGCGGGAAGGACGAGCAGTACTTC

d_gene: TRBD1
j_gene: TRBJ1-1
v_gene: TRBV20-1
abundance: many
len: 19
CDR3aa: CSAKEGTSRDRAGNTEAFF
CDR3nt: TGCAGTGCTAAAGAGGGGACATCCCGGGACAGGGCGGGGAACACTGAAGCTTTCTTT

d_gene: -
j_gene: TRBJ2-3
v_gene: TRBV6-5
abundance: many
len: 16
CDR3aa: CASSERLDWRPDTQYF
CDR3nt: TGTGCCAGCAGTGAAAGGTTAGACTGGCGCCCAGATACGCAGTATTTT

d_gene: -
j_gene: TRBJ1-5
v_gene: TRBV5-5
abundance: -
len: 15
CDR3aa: CASSRLPNSNQPQHF
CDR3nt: TGTGCCAGCAGCCGGCTCCCTAATAGCAATCAGCCCCAGCATTTT

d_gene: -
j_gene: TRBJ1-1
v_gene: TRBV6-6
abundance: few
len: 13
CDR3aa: CASAVLMNTEAFF
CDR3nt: TGTGCCAGCGCGGTGCTCATGAACACTGAAGCTTTCTTC

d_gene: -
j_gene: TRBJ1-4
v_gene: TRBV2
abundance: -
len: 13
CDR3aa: CASRGAADEKLFF
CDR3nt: TGTGCCAGCAGAGGGGCAGCGGACGAAAAACTGTTTTTT

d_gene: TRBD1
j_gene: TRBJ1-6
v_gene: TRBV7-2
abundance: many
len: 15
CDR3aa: CASSLSRTGQSPLHF
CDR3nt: TGTGCCAGCAGCTTGTCCCGGACAGGGCAGTCACCCCTCCACTTT

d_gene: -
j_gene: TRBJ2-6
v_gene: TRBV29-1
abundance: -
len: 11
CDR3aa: CSAEGDNVLTF
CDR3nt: TGCAGCGCCGAAGGGGACAACGTCCTGACTTTC

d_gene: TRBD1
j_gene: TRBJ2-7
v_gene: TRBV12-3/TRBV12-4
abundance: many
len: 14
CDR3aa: CASSLTGVVYEQYF
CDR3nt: TGTGCCAGCAGTCTCACAGGGGTAGTCTACGAGCAGTACTTC

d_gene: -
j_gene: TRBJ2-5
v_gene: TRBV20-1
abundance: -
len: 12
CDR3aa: CSVATAGETQYF
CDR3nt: TGCAGTGTAGCTACAGCAGGGGAGACCCAGTACTTC

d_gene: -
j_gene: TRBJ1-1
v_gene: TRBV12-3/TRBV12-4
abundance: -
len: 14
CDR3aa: CASRLGTVNTEAFF
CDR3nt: TGTGCCAGCAGACTAGGGACGGTGAACACTGAAGCTTTCTTT

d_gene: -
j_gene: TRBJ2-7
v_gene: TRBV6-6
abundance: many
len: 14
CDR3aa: CASSYGQGGYEQYF
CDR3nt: TGTGCCAGCAGTTACGGCCAGGGGGGCTACGAGCAGTACTTC

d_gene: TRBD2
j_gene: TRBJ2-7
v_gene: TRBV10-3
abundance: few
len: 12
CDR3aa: CAIGQAGREQYF
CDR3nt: TGTGCCATCGGGCAAGCGGGAAGGGAGCAGTACTTC

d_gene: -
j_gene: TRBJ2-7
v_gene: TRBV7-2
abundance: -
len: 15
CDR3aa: CTSSDRDLTSYEQYF
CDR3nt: TGTACCAGCAGTGACCGGGACTTGACTTCCTACGAGCAGTACTTC

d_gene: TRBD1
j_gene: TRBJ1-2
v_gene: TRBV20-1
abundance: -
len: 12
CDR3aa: CSASSGQPGDTF
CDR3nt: TGCAGTGCTAGCTCGGGACAGCCTGGCGACACCTTC

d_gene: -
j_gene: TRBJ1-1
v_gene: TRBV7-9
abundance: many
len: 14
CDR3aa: CASSFGEVNTEAFF
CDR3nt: TGTGCCAGCAGCTTCGGAGAGGTGAACACTGAAGCTTTCTTT

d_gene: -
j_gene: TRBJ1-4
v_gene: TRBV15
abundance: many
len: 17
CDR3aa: CATSRATLWAANEKLFF
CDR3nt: TGTGCCACCAGCAGAGCAACCTTATGGGCAGCTAATGAAAAACTGTTTTTT

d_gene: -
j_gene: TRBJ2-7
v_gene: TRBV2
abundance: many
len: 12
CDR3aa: CASSYTSYEQYF
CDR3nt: TGTGCCAGCAGCTACACTAGTTACGAGCAGTACTTC

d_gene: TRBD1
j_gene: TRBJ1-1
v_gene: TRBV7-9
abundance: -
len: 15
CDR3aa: CASSGGDRTGTEAFF
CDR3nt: TGTGCCAGCAGCGGGGGGGACAGAACAGGGACTGAAGCTTTCTTT

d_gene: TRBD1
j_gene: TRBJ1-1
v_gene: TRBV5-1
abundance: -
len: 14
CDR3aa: CASSWGTGFTEAFF
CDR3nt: TGCGCCAGCAGCTGGGGGACAGGGTTCACTGAAGCTTTCTTT

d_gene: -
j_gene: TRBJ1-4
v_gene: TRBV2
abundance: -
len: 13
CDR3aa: CASSTGSEEKLFF
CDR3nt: TGTGCCAGCAGTACCGGGTCGGAGGAAAAACTGTTTTTT

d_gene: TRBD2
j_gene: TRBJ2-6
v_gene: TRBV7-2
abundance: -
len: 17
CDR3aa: CASSLGSGSTGANVLTF
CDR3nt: TGTGCCAGCAGCTTAGGTAGCGGGAGCACCGGGGCCAACGTCCTGACTTTC

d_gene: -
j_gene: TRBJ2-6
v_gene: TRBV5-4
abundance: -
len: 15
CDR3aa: CASSLGGSGANALTF
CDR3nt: TGTGCCAGCAGTCTGGGGGGGTCGGGGGCCAACGCCCTGACTTTC

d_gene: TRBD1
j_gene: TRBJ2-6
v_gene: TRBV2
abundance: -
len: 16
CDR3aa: CASTGGDFPGANVLTF
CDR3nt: TGTGCCAGCACAGGGGGCGATTTCCCTGGGGCCAACGTCCTGACTTTC

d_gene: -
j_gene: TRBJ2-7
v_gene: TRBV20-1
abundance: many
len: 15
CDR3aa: CSARDRARGAYEQYF
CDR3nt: TGCAGTGCTAGAGATCGGGCCAGAGGAGCCTACGAGCAGTACTTC

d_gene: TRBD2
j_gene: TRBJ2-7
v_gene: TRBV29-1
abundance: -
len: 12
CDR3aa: CSVAGGGREQYF
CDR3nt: TGCAGCGTTGCGGGGGGGGGGCGCGAGCAGTACTTC

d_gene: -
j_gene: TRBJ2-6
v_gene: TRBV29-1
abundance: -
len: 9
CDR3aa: CSSSAVEAF
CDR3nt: TGCAGCTCGTCGGCGGTAGAGGCTTTC

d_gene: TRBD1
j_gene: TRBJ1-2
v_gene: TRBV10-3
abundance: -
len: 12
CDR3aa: CATGDRRLSYTF
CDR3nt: TGTGCCACCGGGGACAGGCGACTAAGCTACACCTTC

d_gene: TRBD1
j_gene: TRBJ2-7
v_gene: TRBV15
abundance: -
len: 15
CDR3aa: CATSRGDREPYEQYF
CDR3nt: TGTGCCACCAGTCGGGGGGACAGGGAGCCCTACGAGCAGTACTTC

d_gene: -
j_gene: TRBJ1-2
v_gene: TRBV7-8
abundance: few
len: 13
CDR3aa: CASSLEQIYGYTF
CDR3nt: TGTGCCAGCAGCTTAGAGCAGATCTATGGCTACACCTTC

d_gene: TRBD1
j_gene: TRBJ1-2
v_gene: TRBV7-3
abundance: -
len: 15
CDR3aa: CASSPLDRENYGYTF
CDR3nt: TGTGCCAGCAGCCCCCTAGACAGGGAGAACTATGGCTACACCTTC

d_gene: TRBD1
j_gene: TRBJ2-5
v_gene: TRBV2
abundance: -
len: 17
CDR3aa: CASSTGQGGGPRETQYF
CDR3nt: TGTGCCAGCAGCACAGGACAGGGGGGAGGGCCGAGAGAGACCCAGTACTTC

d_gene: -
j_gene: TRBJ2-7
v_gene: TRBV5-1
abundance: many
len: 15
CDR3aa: CASSLSGSSSYEQYF
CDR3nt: TGCGCCAGCAGCTTGAGCGGATCGAGCTCCTACGAGCAGTACTTC

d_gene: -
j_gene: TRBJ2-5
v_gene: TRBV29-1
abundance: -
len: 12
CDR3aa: CSVERGQETQYF
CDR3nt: TGCAGCGTTGAGCGAGGACAAGAGACCCAGTACTTC

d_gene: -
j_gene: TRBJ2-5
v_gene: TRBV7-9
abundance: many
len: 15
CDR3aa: CASSPSDAFQETQYF
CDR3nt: TGTGCCAGCAGCCCTAGCGACGCATTTCAAGAGACCCAGTACTTC